The clone carrying this T cell receptor beta chain was seen a handful of times. What it binds is unknown. Germline V lookup: CDR1 MNHEY, CDR2 SMNVEV (reference sequence). The CDR3 is made up of 13 amino acids. V lost 2 bases, J lost 2 bases, and 7 bases lay in between. In the original processing: Clinicopathological groups of papillary thyroid cancer showed CDR3 differences that were used to build a distant-metastasis classifier. TCRdb re-called the PCR reads with MiXCR. The V and J calls, along with clone size, are taken from TCRdb and not from the paper's own processing. The profile shows tens of thousands of clones, 24% of them singletons. The data were taken from a study of metastatic and nonmetastatic thyroid tumors. About the study: Repertoires from malignant and benign thyroid patients were compared across blood and tumor or nodule tissue. Broader study findings: In both blood and tumor samples, TCR beta diversity was reported significantly higher for malignant than benign nodules.

Thyroid surgery took place with no prior treatment in any patient. The chain couples TRBV27 to TRBJ2-7, with D hard to call. The TCR sequence derives from a male donor with papillary thyroid cancer or a benign thyroid nodule (not recorded which). Some clones in this sample may be carry-over from other donors' samples. The sequencing sample was made of blood. The CDR3, as DNA: TGTGCCAGCAGTTTAACTTCTACCTACGAGCAGTACTTC. This translates into CASSLTSTYEQYF.